Shown below are 20 T cell receptor beta chains from a single sample sequenced in a study of T cell responses to AZD1222 COVID-19 vaccine. The assay was immunoSEQ multiplex PCR, and TCRdb's table has in-frame clones only and misses some. The table includes approximately 110,000 clones, 75% to 90% detected once. Sequenced here: peripheral blood, sampled 28 days after the second AZD1222 dose. The receptor set was obtained from an adult who received the AZD1222 COVID-19 vaccine.

The chain has TRBV2 and TRBJ1-5; 10 positions match TRBD1. Germline V gene sequence: CDR1 SNHLY, CDR2 FYNNEI. V was clipped by 6 bases and J by 2 bases; unmatched bases: 4. The CDR3 totals 15 residues. The CDR3 region is CASRTGTGGNQPQHF. The CDR3 nucleotides read TGTGCCAGCAGAACCGGGACAGGGGGCAATCAGCCCCAGCATTTT.

The chain recombines TRBV7-2 with TRBJ2-3, with a tentative D call TRBD1 (5 bases). V lost 1 base, J lost 4 bases, and 6 bases lay in between. The germline V gene encodes CDR1 SGHTA and CDR2 FQGNSA. CDR3 length: 13 amino acids. The CDR3 sequence: CASSLEGPDTQYF. DNA for the CDR3: TGTGCCAGCAGCTTAGAGGGGCCAGATACGCAGTATTTT.

The CDR3 protein is CASSPSTGSSYEQYF. The CDR3 DNA reads as TGTGCCAGCTCACCAAGCACAGGGTCGAGCTACGAGCAGTACTTC. The chain has TRBV18 and TRBJ2-7; possibly TRBD1 for D (6 bases). Looked up from germline, CDR1 is KGHSH and CDR2 is LQKENI. CDR3 length: 15 amino acids. Trimming pared 2 bases from V and 3 bases from J, leaving 14 bases between.

This clone was seen only a few times. The J gene is TRBJ2-1, the V gene TRBV2; D might be TRBD1 (6 bases). Germline V lookup: CDR1 SNHLY, CDR2 FYNNEI. V lost 6 bases to trimming and J lost 7 bases, with 19 bases between them. The CDR3 sequence is 15 residues long. CDR3 region: CASSTKGGRGNEQFF. In DNA form, the CDR3 reads TGTGCCAGCAGCACCAAGGGTGGCAGGGGTAATGAGCAGTTCTTC.

This chain links TRBV5-1 with TRBJ2-5; 7 nucleotides match TRBD2. V was pared by 4 bases and J by 4 bases, with 13 bases of the junction left unmatched. CDR1 SGHRS and CDR2 YFSETQ come from the germline V gene. This CDR3 is 16 amino acids long. The CDR3 coding sequence is TGCGCCAGCAGCGTTATACCCAGCGGGGAATCAGAGACCCAGTACTTC. Translation: CASSVIPSGESETQYF.

The chain is built from TRBV3-1 (or the pseudogene TRBV3-2) and TRBJ1-1; D is perhaps TRBD1 (6 bases). The V end was cut by 0 bases, the J end by 9 bases, with 17 bases between. There are 15 residues in the CDR3. Germline loops: CDR1 LGHDT, CDR2 YNNKEL (reference sequence). CDR3 residues: CASSQERPGDPKAFF. The CDR3 nucleotides read TGTGCCAGCAGCCAAGAACGTCCAGGGGATCCTAAAGCTTTCTTT.

This clone has ten or more counts. V gene TRBV30 combines with J gene TRBJ2-1; the match to TRBD2 covers 9 bases. The CDR3 loop spans 15 amino acids. Germline CDR1 and CDR2: GTSNPN and SVGIG (reference sequence). Losses at the gene ends were 3 bases for V and 7 bases for J; bases not matched to a gene: 10. DNA of the CDR3: TGTGCCTGGAGCACCCTAGCGGGGACCAGGAATGAGCAGTTCTTC. It encodes CAWSTLAGTRNEQFF.

DNA for the CDR3: TGTGCCAGCACGCAGGGCGTCAACTATGGCTACACCTTC. Protein sequence: CASTQGVNYGYTF. V usage is TRBV2 and J usage is TRBJ1-2; D is perhaps TRBD1 (5 bases). The CDR3 is made up of 13 amino acids. Germline V gene data show CDR1 as SNHLY and CDR2 as FYNNEI. Trimming left V 7 bases short and J 2 bases short, with 11 bases between. Together with reference TRBV2 and TRBJ1-2, the CDR3 gives the full variable domain: EPEVTQTPSHQVTQMGQEVILRCVPISNHLYFYWYRQILGQKVEFLVSFYNNEISEKSEIFDDQFSVERPDGSNFTLKIRSTKLEDSAMYFCASTQGVNYGYTFGSGTRLTVV.

The chain is built from TRBV15 and TRBJ2-4; TRBD2 matches 8 bases. CDR3 length: 19 residues. Germline values: CDR1 LNHNV, CDR2 YYDKDF (reference sequence). V was pared by 0 bases and J by 0 bases, with 10 bases of the junction left unmatched. CDR3 loop: CATSRDAAGELLAKNIQYF. The DNA of the CDR3 is TGTGCCACCAGCAGAGATGCAGCGGGGGAGCTCCTAGCCAAAAACATTCAGTACTTC.

The V gene is TRBV7-8, the J gene TRBJ1-2; D unclear. V gave up 2 bases and J gave up 7 bases, with 8 bases separating them. Per the germline V gene, CDR1 is SGHVS and CDR2 is FQNEAQ. CDR3 length: 12 residues. CDR3: CASSLYSGGYTF. In DNA form, the CDR3 reads TGTGCCAGCAGCTTATACAGCGGTGGCTACACCTTC.

The chain couples TRBV7-2 to TRBJ1-3; TRBD1 matches at 8 bases. The V gene's germline CDR1 is SGHTA and CDR2 FQGNSA. Losses at the gene ends were 4 bases for V and 4 bases for J; bases not matched to a gene: 3. CDR3 length: 14 residues. The CDR3 region has the DNA TGTGCCAGCAGCTCAGACAGGGGAGGAAACACCATATATTTT. Protein: CASSSDRGGNTIYF.

The rearrangement links TRBV5-1 to TRBJ1-1, with 10 bases fitting TRBD1. Looked up from germline, CDR1 is SGHRS and CDR2 is YFSETQ. CDR3 length equals 14 residues. J was trimmed by 8 bases and V by 6 bases; bases with no gene match: 10. For the CDR3, the DNA is TGCGCCAGCACCCGTCCCGGGACAGGGGACGAAGCTTTCTTT. This sequence encodes CASTRPGTGDEAFF.

The chain uses TRBV3-1 (or the pseudogene TRBV3-2) and TRBJ2-1, with 7 bases lining up with TRBD1. Germline V gene data show CDR1 as LGHDT and CDR2 as YNNKEL (reference sequence). This CDR3 comprises 14 residues. V was clipped by 4 bases and J by 5 bases; unmatched bases: 5. This CDR3 is CASSRPGQNNEQFF. CDR3 DNA sequence: TGTGCCAGCAGCCGACCGGGACAGAACAATGAGCAGTTCTTC.

This sequence joins TRBV9 and TRBJ2-7, with D perhaps TRBD1 or TRBD2 (6 bases each). The germline CDR1 and CDR2 sequences are SGDLS and YYNGEE. This CDR3 has 14 amino acids. Trimming left V 0 bases short and J 5 bases short, with 12 bases between. The CDR3 protein is CASSVAMGGHEQYF. The CDR3 DNA reads as TGTGCCAGCAGCGTAGCCATGGGGGGCCACGAGCAGTACTTC.

DNA for the CDR3: TGTGCCTGGAAGGTCGGGACGCTCGTCAGGGGGGCCAACGTCCTGACTTTC. Translating gives CAWKVGTLVRGANVLTF. The chain is built from TRBV30 and TRBJ2-6; D possibly uses TRBD1 or TRBD2 (5 bases each). V lost 4 bases and J lost 4, with 20 bases in between. Germline CDR1 and CDR2: GTSNPN and SVGIG (reference sequence). The CDR3 loop spans 17 amino acids.

This chain joins TRBV9 and TRBJ2-5; 11 positions match TRBD2. Germline V lookup: CDR1 SGDLS, CDR2 YYNGEE. J gave up 1 base and V 2 bases, and 1 base lay outside the gene matches. CDR3 length: 15 residues. The CDR3 DNA follows: TGTGCCAGCAGCGTGGGACTAGCGGTCCAAGAGACCCAGTACTTC. It codes for CASSVGLAVQETQYF.

The chain has TRBV10-3 and TRBJ2-1; 10 nucleotides match TRBD2. CDR1 and CDR2 (germline): ENHRY, SYGVKD. J gave up 9 bases and V 2 bases, and 4 bases lay outside the gene matches. This CDR3 spans 14 amino acids. CDR3 amino acids: CAISELAGEAEQFF. The CDR3 DNA follows: TGTGCCATCAGTGAGCTAGCGGGGGAGGCTGAGCAGTTCTTC.

The chain is built from TRBV30 and TRBJ1-5; no clear D. V lost 2 bases and J lost 5, with 10 bases in between. Germline lookup yields CDR1 GTSNPN and CDR2 SVGIG (reference sequence). The CDR3 runs to 13 residues. The DNA of the CDR3 is TGTGCCTGGAGTAAGGGCGGGGATCAGCCCCAGCATTTT. Translation gives CAWSKGGDQPQHF.

As for this clone: The junction departs from germline at one end; a sequencing error may be responsible. The V call is TRBV5-6, the J call TRBJ2-5, with 10 bases lining up with TRBD2. Germline assignment: CDR1 SGHDT and CDR2 YYEEEE. This CDR3 contains 11 residues. Here the CDR3 reads CASSSGTSDDF. Written as DNA, the CDR3 is TGTGCCAGCAGTTCCGGGACTAGCGATGACTTC.

This sequence joins TRBV5-4 and TRBJ2-3, with a weak D call TRBD2 (6 bases). Trimming removed 7 bases from V and 0 bases from J, with 12 bases in between. This CDR3 is 14 amino acids long. Germline-derived CDR1 and CDR2 are SGHNT and YYREEE (reference sequence). The CDR3 here is CASEAGRSTDTQYF. In DNA, the CDR3 is TGTGCCAGCGAAGCGGGTCGAAGCACAGATACGCAGTATTTT.